This T cell receptor beta chain appears in the sequencing data of a study of T cell responses to AZD1222 COVID-19 vaccine. General observations from the study: After the peak T cell response, and only then, were repertoires sampled. Baseline seropositivity occurred in only a handful of AZD1222 recipients. Dominant at 160-218 and 743-854, vaccine-associated CD4 TCRs also spanned spike. Spike-specific TCR repertoires showed rising breadth and depth after two AZD1222 doses.

Germline-derived CDR1 and CDR2 are LNHNV and YYDKDF (reference sequence). This CDR3 contains 13 residues. V gave up 0 bases and J gave up 11 bases, with 11 bases separating them. TCRdb keeps only in-frame clones here, not all; method: immunoSEQ multiplex PCR. Of 210,000 or so clones in the sample, just over 90% were seen once. Turning to this clone: What it recognizes is unknown.

The sequence came from an adult in good health. Here the sequenced sample was peripheral blood, taken on day 0 of MenACWY control vaccination. This chain links TRBV15 with TRBJ2-1; D is perhaps TRBD1 (5 bases). CDR3 protein: CATSRDQGSKQFF. CDR3 DNA sequence: TGTGCCACCAGCAGAGATCAGGGCAGCAAGCAGTTCTTC.